These 30 T cell receptor beta chains were all obtained from the same sample, sequenced in a study of T cell responses to AZD1222 COVID-19 vaccine (dated by TCRdb to about 2021). The time point tag for this specimen amounts to: baseline before first vaccination. Preparation of the library involved the immunoSEQ multiplex PCR assay. TCRdb re-hosts the immuneACCESS table, in-frame sequences only. Its copies lack some clones; in the studies checked, an unresolved V gene accounts for under half of them, and the cause for the rest is not known. The sample contains roughly 150,000 clones, nearly 95% of them found a single time. Approximately 2.2% of the sample is held by the ten biggest clonotypes. The input for sequencing was peripheral blood, taken on day 0 of AZD1222 vaccination. The receptors originated from an adult in good health.

The genes are TRBV4-1 and TRBJ2-5; D remains ambiguous. This CDR3 has 15 amino acids. Germline lookup yields CDR1 MGHRA and CDR2 YSYEKL. V gave up 0 bases and J gave up 4 bases, with 12 bases separating them. In nucleotides, the CDR3 is TGCGCCAGCAGCCAAGAAGGGATGGGCCCAGAGACCCAGTACTTC. Its protein product is CASSQEGMGPETQYF.

This sequence joins TRBV6-5 and TRBJ1-1, with 8 bases that match TRBD1. CDR1 MNHEY and CDR2 SVGAGI come from the germline V gene. The CDR3 has 14 residues. The junction had 8 bases not matched to a gene; V was cut back by 7 bases and J by 4 bases. CDR3 region: CASKPDRAGTEAFF. In DNA form, the CDR3 reads TGTGCCAGCAAACCGGACAGGGCGGGCACTGAAGCTTTCTTT.

The V gene is TRBV11-1, the J gene TRBJ1-1; D not resolved. V dropped 1 base and J dropped 0 bases, with 12 bases sitting between them. CDR1 and CDR2 from the germline V gene are SGHAT and FQDESV (reference sequence). The CDR3 runs 16 residues. The chain's CDR3 is CASSLVGRQMNTEAFF. Here the CDR3 DNA reads TGTGCCAGCAGCTTAGTAGGGAGGCAAATGAACACTGAAGCTTTCTTT.

This chain joins TRBV19 and TRBJ2-5; 11 positions agree with TRBD1. The CDR3 runs to 16 residues. The germline V gene encodes CDR1 LNHDA and CDR2 SQIVND (reference sequence). The trim removed 4 bases at V and 1 base at J, leaving 5 bases unmatched. The CDR3 region is CASSKGQGVGQETQYF. CDR3 bases: TGTGCCAGTAGTAAGGGACAGGGGGTCGGCCAAGAGACCCAGTACTTC.

The chain joins TRBV18 to TRBJ2-7, with 7 bases matching TRBD2. V gave up 3 bases and J gave up 0 bases; unmatched junction bases: 5. Germline CDR1 is KGHSH and CDR2 is LQKENI. This CDR3 region has 15 residues. The CDR3 region is CASSPGGSSSYEQYF. For the CDR3, the DNA is TGTGCCAGCTCACCGGGGGGGTCTAGCTCCTACGAGCAGTACTTC.

The V and J genes are TRBV4-1 and TRBJ1-6, with TRBD1 identical over 7 bases. The CDR3 spans 15 residues. In germline, CDR1 is MGHRA, CDR2 YSYEKL. With 1 base clipped from V and 9 bases from J, the junction kept 6 bases outside the gene matches. CDR3 in DNA: TGCGCCAGCAGCCAAGCACAGGGGATGAGTTCACCCCTCCACTTT. This codes for CASSQAQGMSSPLHF.

The chain uses TRBV7-9 and TRBJ1-5; D remains ambiguous. V dropped 5 bases and J dropped 2 bases, with 7 bases sitting between them. The CDR3 runs to 13 residues. The germline V gene has CDR1 SEHNR and CDR2 FQNEAQ (reference sequence). The CDR3 DNA reads TGTGCCAGCAGCGAGACGGGCAATCAGCCCCAGCATTTT. Amino acids: CASSETGNQPQHF. The full variable domain, with the rest looked up from reference TRBV7-9 and TRBJ1-5, is DTGVSQNPRHKITKRGQNVTFRCDPISEHNRLYWYRQTLGQGPEFLTYFQNEAQLEKSRLLSDRFSAERPKGSFSTLEIQRTEQGDSAMYLCASSETGNQPQHFGDGTRLSIL.

This clone came up once. CDR3 bases: TGCGCCAGCAGCTTGGGGGGTTTCTCTGGAAACACCATATATTTT. It encodes CASSLGGFSGNTIYF. V usage is TRBV5-1 and J usage is TRBJ1-3; D is unresolved. V lost 0 bases and J lost 0, with 7 bases in between. The CDR3 spans 15 residues. CDR1 is SGHRS and CDR2 is YFSETQ in the germline V gene.

The gene calls are TRBV29-1 and TRBJ2-7; 7 nucleotides align to TRBD1. The junction had 5 bases not matched to a gene; V was cut back by 6 bases and J by 0 bases. This CDR3 contains 13 residues. Germline V gene sequence: CDR1 SQVTM, CDR2 ANQGSEA. The CDR3 sequence: CSVRDRVSYEQYF. The DNA of the CDR3 is TGCAGCGTAAGAGACAGGGTCTCCTACGAGCAGTACTTC.

The chain links TRBV7-7 to TRBJ2-5, with 11 bases lining up with TRBD2. Germline CDR1 SSHAT, CDR2 FNYEAQ (reference sequence). Losses at the gene ends were 1 base for V and 4 bases for J; bases not matched to a gene: 5. The CDR3 loop spans 16 amino acids. CDR3 nucleotide sequence: TGTGCCAGCAGCTTAGGCGGACTAGCGGGCCCAGAGACCCAGTACTTC. The encoded protein is CASSLGGLAGPETQYF.

The chain links TRBV7-9 to TRBJ2-3; D remains unclear. Germline assignment: CDR1 SEHNR and CDR2 FQNEAQ (reference sequence). V gave up 2 bases and J gave up 8 bases, with 14 bases separating them. The CDR3 has 14 amino acids. The CDR3 here is CASSLQQSLGTQYF. The CDR3 DNA is TGTGCCAGCAGCTTACAACAGTCTTTAGGTACGCAGTATTTT.

The chain is built from TRBV5-4 and TRBJ2-3; 9 bases map to TRBD2. Germline V lookup: CDR1 SGHNT, CDR2 YYREEE (reference sequence). With 5 bases clipped from V and 6 bases from J, the junction kept 10 bases outside the gene matches. This CDR3 is built from 15 residues. The CDR3 DNA follows: TGTGCCAGCAGATCCGGGACTAGCCAAGGGGATACGCAGTATTTT. Translation: CASRSGTSQGDTQYF. Using reference TRBV5-4 and TRBJ2-3 for the parts outside the CDR3, the full variable domain is ETGVTQSPTHLIKTRGQQVTLRCSSQSGHNTVSWYQQALGQGPQFIFQYYREEENGRGNFPPRFSGLQFPNYSSELNVNALELDDSALYLCASRSGTSQGDTQYFGPGTRLTVL.

V and J are TRBV15 and TRBJ1-2, with D maybe TRBD1 (6 bases). Germline assignment: CDR1 LNHNV and CDR2 YYDKDF (reference sequence). The CDR3 sequence is 14 residues long. Deletions cut 5 bases from V and 5 bases from J, with 15 bases between. Here the CDR3 DNA reads TGTGCCACCAGCGAAGGTCCCACAGGGTATGGCTACACCTTC. This gives the protein CATSEGPTGYGYTF.

The chain links TRBV18 to TRBJ1-5, with D perhaps matching TRBD1 (5 bases). CDR3 length: 15 amino acids. In germline, CDR1 is KGHSH, CDR2 LQKENI. Trimming removed 6 bases from V and 8 bases from J, with 20 bases in between. CDR3 residues: CASSRFGTPLEPQHF. The CDR3 coding sequence is TGTGCCAGCTCCCGCTTCGGGACTCCCTTGGAGCCCCAGCATTTT.

The chain has TRBV20-1 and TRBJ2-3; 10 bases align to TRBD2. V dropped 3 bases and J dropped 3; count of bases not matched to a gene: 3. The CDR3 has 14 amino acids. Germline values: CDR1 DFQATT, CDR2 SNEGSKA (reference sequence). The CDR3 loop reads CSASSSGGTDTQYF. The DNA of the CDR3 is TGCAGTGCTAGTAGTAGCGGGGGGACAGATACGCAGTATTTT.

The chain is built from TRBV7-6 and TRBJ1-6, with 8 positions matching TRBD1. Germline lookup yields CDR1 SGHVS and CDR2 FNYEAQ. J lost 8 bases, V lost 2 bases, and 8 bases had no gene match. The CDR3 totals 16 residues. CDR3 in DNA: TGTGCCAGCAGCTTATGGGCAGGGGGCGACGATTCACCCCTCCACTTT. It translates to CASSLWAGGDDSPLHF. The complete variable domain, with remaining parts taken from reference TRBV7-6 and TRBJ1-6, reads GAGVSQSPRYKVTKRGQDVALRCDPISGHVSLYWYRQALGQGPEFLTYFNYEAQQDKSGLPNDRFSAERPEGSISTLTIQRTEQRDSAMYRCASSLWAGGDDSPLHFGNGTRLTVT.

This chain uses TRBV4-1 with TRBJ1-2; 9 nucleotides align to TRBD1. The germline V gene encodes CDR1 MGHRA and CDR2 YSYEKL. Trimming took 0 bases from V and 2 from J; bases not matched to a gene: 13. CDR3 length: 19 amino acids. The DNA for the CDR3 is TGCGCCAGCAGCCAAGATGAGGGGGTTTACGGGACAGGGAACTATGGCTACACCTTC. As protein: CASSQDEGVYGTGNYGYTF.

This clone was recorded once. The CDR3 sequence is CSANEQGFADTQYF. Here the CDR3 DNA reads TGCAGTGCTAATGAACAGGGGTTCGCAGATACGCAGTATTTT. The rearrangement uses TRBV20-1 and TRBJ2-3, with 7 bases aligning to TRBD1. V shed 4 bases and J 4 bases; nucleotides not matched to a gene: 8. This CDR3 region has 14 residues. Germline assignment: CDR1 DFQATT and CDR2 SNEGSKA (reference sequence).

This chain joins TRBV11-2 and TRBJ2-7; TRBD1 agrees at 8 bases. After removal of 5 bases from V and 1 base from J, the junction contained 4 bases not matched to a gene. This CDR3 is 14 amino acids long. Germline assignment: CDR1 SGHAT and CDR2 FQNNGV. CDR3 sequence (DNA): TGTGCCAGCAGCCCAAGGACAGGGTCCTACGAGCAGTACTTC. This encodes CASSPRTGSYEQYF.

This clone was detected only once. The V call is TRBV7-8, the J call TRBJ1-2; 11 nucleotides agree with TRBD1. Germline V gene lookup returns CDR1 SGHVS and CDR2 FQNEAQ. Unmatched junction bases numbered 9, after V lost 1 base and J lost 8 bases. This CDR3 region has 16 residues. The DNA of the CDR3 is TGTGCCAGCAGCTTAGTACGACTCGGACAGGGGGCGGGCTACACCTTC. This encodes CASSLVRLGQGAGYTF.

This chain connects TRBV6-2 or TRBV6-3 to TRBJ1-1, with a possible D match to TRBD1 (6 bases). V was trimmed by 2 bases and J by 4 bases, leaving 11 bases between them. The CDR3 runs 14 residues. Germline-derived CDR1 and CDR2 are MNHEY and SVGEGT. CDR3 in DNA: TGTGCCAGCAGTTACGAGGGGGACGGCACTGAAGCTTTCTTT. Translation: CASSYEGDGTEAFF.

The gene calls are TRBV4-1 and TRBJ2-7; the match to TRBD2 covers 13 bases. CDR3 length: 17 residues. Germline CDR1 reads MGHRA; CDR2 reads YSYEKL. V dropped 3 bases and J dropped 5; count of bases not matched to a gene: 10. This chain's CDR3 is CASSQYISGLAGNEQYF. As DNA, the CDR3 is TGCGCCAGCAGCCAGTACATCTCGGGACTAGCGGGAAACGAGCAGTACTTC.

The chain uses TRBV7-2 and TRBJ2-5; TRBD2 matches at 13 bases. Trimming cost V 8 bases and J 13 bases; bases outside gene matches: 13. Germline V gene lookup returns CDR1 SGHTA and CDR2 FQGNSA. The CDR3 has 14 residues. CDR3 in DNA: TGTGCCAGCCACCCCCCAGGACTAGCGGGGGCGGGGTACTTC. Its translation: CASHPPGLAGAGYF. Complete variable domain (other parts from reference TRBV7-2 and TRBJ2-5): GAGVSQSPSNKVTEKGKDVELRCDPISGHTALYWYRQSLGQGLEFLIYFQGNSAPDKSGLPSDRFSAERTGGSVSTLTIQRTQQEDSAVYLCASHPPGLAGAGYFGPGTRLLVL.

The chain links TRBV11-2 to TRBJ1-2; TRBD1 is a possible D gene (5 bases). The V end lost 5 bases, the J end lost 8 bases, and 18 bases lay between the germline ends. The CDR3 is 14 residues long. Looked up from germline, CDR1 is SGHAT and CDR2 is FQNNGV. DNA of the CDR3: TGTGCCAGCAGCCCGGACAATTCCCTTTGGGGCTACACCTTC. This codes for CASSPDNSLWGYTF.

V and J are TRBV10-3 and TRBJ1-4; D is ambiguous. The CDR3 spans 13 residues. V lost 3 bases, J lost 4 bases, and 6 bases lay in between. CDR1 is ENHRY and CDR2 is SYGVKD in the germline V gene. CDR3 DNA sequence: TGTGCCATCAGTGACGGCGGTAATGAAAAACTGTTTTTT. As protein: CAISDGGNEKLFF.

The chain joins TRBV11-1 to TRBJ1-6; maybe TRBD1 (5 bases). The length of the CDR3 is 15 residues. V was shortened by 1 base and J by 8 bases, with 12 bases between the two germline ends. Germline CDR1 is SGHAT and CDR2 is FQDESV (reference sequence). The CDR3: CASSLVGGSYSPLHF. The CDR3 nucleotides read TGTGCCAGCAGCTTAGTCGGGGGTTCGTATTCACCCCTCCACTTT.

The gene calls are TRBV9 and TRBJ1-2, with 9 bases matching TRBD1. This CDR3 is 15 amino acids long. V was pared by 2 bases and J by 4 bases, with 6 bases of the junction left unmatched. Per the germline V gene, CDR1 is SGDLS and CDR2 is YYNGEE. For the CDR3, the DNA is TGTGCCAGCAGCGTCCACAGGGGGCAGGGCTATGGCTACACCTTC. Its protein is CASSVHRGQGYGYTF. Full variable domain (outside the CDR3, taken from reference TRBV9 and TRBJ1-2): DSGVTQTPKHLITATGQRVTLRCSPRSGDLSVYWYQQSLDQGLQFLIQYYNGEERAKGNILERFSAQQFPDLHSELNLSSLELGDSALYFCASSVHRGQGYGYTFGSGTRLTVV.

The chain links TRBV7-2 to TRBJ2-1; 12 bases agree with TRBD2. The CDR3 is made up of 15 amino acids. Germline V gives CDR1 SGHTA, CDR2 FQGNSA. Trimming took 5 bases from V and 10 from J; bases not matched to a gene: 9. CDR3 residues: CASSITSGGPGEQFF. CDR3 coding DNA: TGTGCCAGCAGCATAACTAGCGGGGGGCCGGGAGAGCAGTTCTTC.

J is TRBJ2-5 and V is TRBV3-1 (or the pseudogene TRBV3-2), with 10 bases that match TRBD2. Trimming removed 8 bases from V and 7 bases from J; junction bases left unmatched: 10. The length of the CDR3 is 14 residues. Germline assignment: CDR1 LGHDT and CDR2 YNNKEL (reference sequence). The CDR3 nucleotides read TGTGCCAGCCTTGATAGCGGGGGGCTCTGGACCCAGTACTTC. It is translated as CASLDSGGLWTQYF.

The chain uses TRBV5-4 and TRBJ2-3; no definite D call. This CDR3 comprises 13 residues. From germline, CDR1 is SGHNT and CDR2 YYREEE (reference sequence). Trimming took 1 base from V and 3 from J, leaving 6 bases between them. The CDR3 sequence is CASSLLGTDTQYF. Written as DNA, the CDR3 is TGTGCCAGCAGCTTGCTGGGGACAGATACGCAGTATTTT.